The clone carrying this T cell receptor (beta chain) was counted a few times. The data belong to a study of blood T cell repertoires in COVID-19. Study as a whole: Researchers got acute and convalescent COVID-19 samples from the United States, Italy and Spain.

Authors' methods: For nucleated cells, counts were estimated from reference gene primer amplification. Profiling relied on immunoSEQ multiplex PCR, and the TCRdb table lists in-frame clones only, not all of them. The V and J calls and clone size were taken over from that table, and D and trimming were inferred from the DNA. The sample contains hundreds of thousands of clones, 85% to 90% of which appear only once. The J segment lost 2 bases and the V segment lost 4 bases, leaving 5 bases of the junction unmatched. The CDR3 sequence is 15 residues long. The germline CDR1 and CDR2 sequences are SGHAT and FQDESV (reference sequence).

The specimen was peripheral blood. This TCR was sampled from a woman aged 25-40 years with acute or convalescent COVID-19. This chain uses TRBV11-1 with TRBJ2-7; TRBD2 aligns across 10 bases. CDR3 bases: TGTGCCAGCAGCTATAGCGGGGGGCGAACCTACGAGCAGTACTTC. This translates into CASSYSGGRTYEQYF.